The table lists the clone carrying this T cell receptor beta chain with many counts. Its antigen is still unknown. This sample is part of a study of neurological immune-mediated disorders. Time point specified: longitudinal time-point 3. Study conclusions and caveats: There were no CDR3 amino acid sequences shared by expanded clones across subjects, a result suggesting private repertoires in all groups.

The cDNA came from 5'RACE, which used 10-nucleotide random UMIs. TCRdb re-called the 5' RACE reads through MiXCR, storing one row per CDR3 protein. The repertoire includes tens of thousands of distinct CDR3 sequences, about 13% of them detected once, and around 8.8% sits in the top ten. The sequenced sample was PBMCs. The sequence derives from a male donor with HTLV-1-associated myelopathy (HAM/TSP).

CDR3 bases: TGCAGCGTTCTTAGGGGGGGCACAGATACGCAGTATTTT. Encoded protein: CSVLRGGTDTQYF. The chain uses TRBV29-1 and TRBJ2-3, with D perhaps TRBD1 or TRBD2 (6 bases each). The CDR3 spans 13 residues. Germline lookup yields CDR1 SQVTM and CDR2 ANQGSEA. Between the trimmed V and J ends, which lost 5 bases and 1 base, there was a span of 10 bases.